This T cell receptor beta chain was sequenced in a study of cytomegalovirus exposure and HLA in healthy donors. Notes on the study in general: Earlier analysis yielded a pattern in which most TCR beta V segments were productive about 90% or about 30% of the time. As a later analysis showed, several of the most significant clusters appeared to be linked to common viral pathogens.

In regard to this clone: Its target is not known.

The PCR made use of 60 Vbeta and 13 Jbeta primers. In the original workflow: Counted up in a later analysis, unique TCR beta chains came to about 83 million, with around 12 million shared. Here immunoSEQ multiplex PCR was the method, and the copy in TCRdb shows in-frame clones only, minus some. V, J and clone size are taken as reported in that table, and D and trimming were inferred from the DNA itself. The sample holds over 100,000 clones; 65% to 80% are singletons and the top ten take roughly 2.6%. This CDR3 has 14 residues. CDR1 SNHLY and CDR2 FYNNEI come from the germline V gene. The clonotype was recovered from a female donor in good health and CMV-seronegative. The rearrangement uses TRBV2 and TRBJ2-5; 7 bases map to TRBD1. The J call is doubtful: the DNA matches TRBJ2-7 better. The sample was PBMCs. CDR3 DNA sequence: TGTGCCAGGCAAACGGGACAGACCTCCTACGAGCAGTACTTC. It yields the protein CARQTGQTSYEQYF.